The TCR beta chain under discussion was sequenced for a study of T cell responses to AZD1222 COVID-19 vaccine. With regard to this clone: Its target is not known.

The study, taken as a whole, reports: Along spike, vaccine-associated CD4 TCRs were found throughout, with dominance at 160-218 and 743-854. The breadth and depth of Spike-specific TCRs increased once two AZD1222 doses had been given. A mostly white British donor set with more females was recruited, and clonal diversity was possibly underestimated.

Clones were sequenced by immunoSEQ multiplex PCR, and TCRdb holds only the in-frame ones, with some missing. The table records about 130,000 clones, approximately 90% of them present only once. CDR3 size: 15 residues. Germline loops: CDR1 MNHEY, CDR2 SVGEGT. The V end lost 5 bases, the J end lost 3 bases, and 16 bases lay between the germline ends. The chain has TRBV6-2 or TRBV6-3 and TRBJ1-1; D is unclear. Sequencing used peripheral blood, obtained on day 0 of AZD1222 vaccination. The sequence came from an adult in good health. The CDR3 loop is CASSPSGSSYTEAFF. The CDR3, as DNA: TGTGCCAGCAGTCCCTCCGGCAGTTCCTACACTGAAGCTTTCTTT.